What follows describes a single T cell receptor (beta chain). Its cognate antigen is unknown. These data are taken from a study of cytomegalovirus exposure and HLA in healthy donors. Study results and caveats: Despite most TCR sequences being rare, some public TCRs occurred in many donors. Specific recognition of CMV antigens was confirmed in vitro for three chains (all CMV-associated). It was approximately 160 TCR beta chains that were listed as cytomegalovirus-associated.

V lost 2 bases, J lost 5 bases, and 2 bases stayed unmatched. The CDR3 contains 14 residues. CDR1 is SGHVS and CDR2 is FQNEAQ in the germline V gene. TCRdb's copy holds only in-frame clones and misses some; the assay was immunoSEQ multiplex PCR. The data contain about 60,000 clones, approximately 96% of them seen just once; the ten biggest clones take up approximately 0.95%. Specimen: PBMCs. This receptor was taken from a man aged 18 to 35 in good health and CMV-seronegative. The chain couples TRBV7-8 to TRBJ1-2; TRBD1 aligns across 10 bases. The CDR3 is CASSLMGQGYGYTF. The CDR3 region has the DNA TGTGCCAGCAGCTTAATGGGACAGGGGTATGGCTACACCTTC.